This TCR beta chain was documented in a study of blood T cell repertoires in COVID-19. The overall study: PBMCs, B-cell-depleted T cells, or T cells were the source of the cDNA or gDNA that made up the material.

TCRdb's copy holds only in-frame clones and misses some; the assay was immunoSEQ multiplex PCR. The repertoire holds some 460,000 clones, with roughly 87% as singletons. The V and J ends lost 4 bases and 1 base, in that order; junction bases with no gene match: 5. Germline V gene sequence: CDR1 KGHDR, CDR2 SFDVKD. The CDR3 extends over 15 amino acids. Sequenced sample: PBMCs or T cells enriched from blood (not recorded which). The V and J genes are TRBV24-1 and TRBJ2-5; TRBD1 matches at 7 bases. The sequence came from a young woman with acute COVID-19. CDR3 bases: TGTGCCACCAGTGACGTTCGACAGGGCCAAGAGACCCAGTACTTC. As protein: CATSDVRQGQETQYF.